This T cell receptor beta chain is drawn from a study of regulatory T cells in long-lasting Graves disease. V was clipped by 7 bases and J by 0 bases, with 13 bases between them. This CDR3 contains 16 residues. CDR1 is MNHNS, CDR2 SASEGT, per germline. Relying on iRepertoire HTBI primers and Arm-PCR of CDR3 regions, the team built TCR beta libraries. Each CDR3 protein gets one entry after TCRdb re-called the multiplex PCR reads with MiXCR. Among about 350,000 distinct CDR3 sequences listed, about 17% were seen once. The time point: newly diagnosed GD, antithyroid drugs for less than 3 months. RNA isolated from PBMCs was used to make the TCR library. Many counts were recorded for this clonotype. This sample also appeared in a second study, on T cells in Graves' hyperthyroidism and ophthalmopathy.

The sequence came from a woman under 30 with Graves disease. Specimen: peripheral blood mononuclear cells (PBMCs), collected at new diagnosis, from a patient treated with antithyroid drugs. The chain is built from TRBV6-1 and TRBJ1-6, with D possibly being TRBD1 (6 bases). In DNA form, the CDR3 reads TGTGCCAGCAAGGGGGGCCAAAGCTCCTATAATTCACCCCTCCACTTT. This sequence encodes CASKGGQSSYNSPLHF.